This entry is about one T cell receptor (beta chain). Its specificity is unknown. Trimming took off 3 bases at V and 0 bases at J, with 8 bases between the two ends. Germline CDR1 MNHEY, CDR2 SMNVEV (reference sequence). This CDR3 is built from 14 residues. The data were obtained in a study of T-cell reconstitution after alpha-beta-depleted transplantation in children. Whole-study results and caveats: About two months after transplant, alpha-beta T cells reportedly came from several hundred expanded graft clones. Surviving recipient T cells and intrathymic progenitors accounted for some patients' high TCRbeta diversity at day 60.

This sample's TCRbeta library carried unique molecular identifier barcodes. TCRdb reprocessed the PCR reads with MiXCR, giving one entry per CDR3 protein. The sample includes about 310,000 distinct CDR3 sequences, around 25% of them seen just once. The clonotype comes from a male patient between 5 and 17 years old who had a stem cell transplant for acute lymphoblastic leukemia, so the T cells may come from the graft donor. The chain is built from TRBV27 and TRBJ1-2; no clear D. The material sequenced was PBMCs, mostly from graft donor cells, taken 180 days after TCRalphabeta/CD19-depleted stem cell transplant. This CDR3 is CASSLIPANYGYTF. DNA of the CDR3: TGTGCCAGCAGTTTGATTCCAGCTAACTATGGCTACACCTTC.